These T cell receptor beta chains were read from a single sample in a study of a mutant IDH1 vaccine in newly diagnosed glioma. The protocol was immunoSEQ multiplex PCR, while the TCRdb copy is restricted to in-frame clones and leaves out a portion. The table has tens of thousands of clones, 75% to 90% seen once; the top ten hold 4% to 5.5%. This material consisted of PBMCs, taken from a glioma patient treated with radiotherapy, temozolomide or both. Source of these receptors: a woman between 40 and 55 years old with glioma. CDR3s include the opening cysteine and the closing phenylalanine or tryptophan. D genes are given only for firm matches. Rows may omit the clone size; those that give it use once, few, many or a size class.

NA TRBJ2-3 TRBV18 TRBD1 CASSQGALFPPFTDTQYF TGTGCCAGCTCACAGGGGGCCCTCTTCCCACCCTTCACAGATACGCAGTATTTT
NA TRBJ2-2 TRBV9 NA CASSVVPGGDTGELFF TGTGCCAGCAGCGTAGTTCCAGGGGGGGACACCGGGGAGCTGTTTTTT
NA TRBJ1-2 TRBV5-4 NA CASSLQGVTYGYTF TGTGCCAGCAGCTTACAAGGGGTTACCTATGGCTACACCTTC
NA TRBJ1-1 TRBV7-9 TRBD1 CASSATGTGALTEAFF TGTGCCAGCAGCGCGACTGGGACAGGCGCCCTCACTGAAGCTTTCTTT
NA TRBJ1-1 TRBV5-1 NA CASSLVTATEAFF TGCGCCAGCAGCTTGGTTACAGCCACTGAAGCTTTCTTT
NA TRBJ2-7 TRBV19 TRBD1 CASTDRGEQYF TGTGCCAGCACAGACAGGGGTGAGCAGTACTTC
NA TRBJ2-1 TRBV5-1 TRBD2 CASMESGRAHEQFF TGCGCCAGCATGGAGAGCGGGAGGGCCCATGAGCAGTTCTTC
NA TRBJ2-7 TRBV7-2 TRBD2 CASSSRTSGGYEQYF TGTGCCAGCAGCTCCCGGACTAGCGGGGGATACGAGCAGTACTTC
once TRBJ2-7 TRBV20-1 TRBD2 CSALAGEQYF TGCAGTGCCTTAGCGGGCGAGCAGTACTTC
NA TRBJ1-1 TRBV21-1 NA CASSKGSRMNTEAFF TGTGCCAGCAGCAAAGGGTCCCGGATGAACACTGAAGCTTTCTTT
NA TRBJ2-7 TRBV20-1 NA CSARVPGEQYF TGCAGTGCTAGGGTCCCGGGGGAGCAGTACTTC
once TRBJ2-1 TRBV19 NA CASSIGWRLQMNEQFF TGTGCCAGTAGTATAGGATGGCGGCTGCAGATGAATGAGCAGTTCTTC
NA TRBJ1-1 TRBV6-5 NA CARLAHIDTEAFF TGTGCCAGACTGGCTCATATTGACACTGAAGCTTTCTTT
once TRBJ2-7 TRBV5-4 NA CASSFGTGRSYEQYF TGTGCCAGCAGCTTTGGTACAGGAAGGAGCTACGAGCAGTACTTC
once TRBJ1-3 TRBV30 NA CAWIPRGNTIYF TGTGCCTGGATCCCGCGCGGAAACACCATATATTTT
NA TRBJ2-3 TRBV7-9 NA CASSLATGGDTDTQYF TGTGCCAGCAGCTTAGCCACAGGGGGGGACACAGATACGCAGTATTTT
NA TRBJ1-3 TRBV29-1 NA CSVKQGNAGNTIYF TGCAGCGTGAAACAGGGCAACGCTGGAAACACCATATATTTT
NA TRBJ2-1 TRBV5-1 TRBD2 CASSFSVAGGNNEQFF TGCGCCAGCAGCTTTTCTGTTGCGGGAGGCAACAATGAGCAGTTCTTC
NA TRBJ2-3 TRBV5-4 TRBD2 CASSPGRTSGTDTQYF TGTGCCAGCAGCCCCGGGAGGACTAGCGGCACAGATACGCAGTATTTT
NA TRBJ2-3 TRBV13 NA CASSLYPDTQYF TGTGCCAGCAGCTTATACCCAGATACGCAGTATTTT
NA TRBJ1-2 TRBV19 NA CASSIGEDYGYTF TGTGCCAGTAGTATAGGAGAGGACTATGGCTACACCTTC
NA TRBJ1-1 TRBV5-1 NA CASSWNQGNTEAFF TGCGCCAGCAGCTGGAATCAGGGTAACACTGAAGCTTTCTTT
NA TRBJ1-5 TRBV2 NA CASIGGAPGQPQHF TGTGCCAGCATCGGAGGGGCCCCGGGTCAGCCCCAGCATTTT
NA TRBJ1-4 TRBV6-6 NA CASSRGQSLANEKLFF TGTGCCAGCAGCCGCGGACAGAGCCTAGCAAATGAAAAACTGTTTTTT
NA TRBJ1-1 TRBV9 TRBD1 CASSAQTGLGTEAFF TGTGCCAGCAGCGCTCAGACAGGGTTAGGAACTGAAGCTTTCTTT
NA TRBJ1-5 TRBV9 NA CASSRDFNQPQHF TGTGCCAGCAGCCGGGATTTCAATCAGCCCCAGCATTTT
NA TRBJ2-2 TRBV5-1 NA CASSLDAQNTGELFF TGCGCCAGCAGCTTGGACGCCCAGAACACCGGGGAGCTGTTTTTT
NA TRBJ1-2 TRBV6-5 TRBD1 CASSYYPDRDGYTF TGTGCCAGCAGTTACTACCCGGACAGGGATGGCTACACCTTC
NA TRBJ1-5 TRBV7-2 NA CASSPEGRGWDSNQPQHF TGTGCCAGCAGCCCCGAGGGTAGAGGGTGGGATAGCAATCAGCCCCAGCATTTT
NA TRBJ2-2 TRBV28 NA CASSREGVAVGGELFF TGTGCCAGCAGTCGCGAGGGAGTAGCTGTAGGCGGGGAGCTGTTTTTT
NA TRBJ2-7 TRBV5-5 TRBD1 CASSRGTGKYEQYF TGTGCCAGCAGCCGAGGGACAGGGAAATACGAGCAGTACTTC
few TRBJ1-4 TRBV5-1 NA CASSPGGATNEKLFF TGCGCCAGCAGCCCTGGCGGGGCAACTAATGAAAAACTGTTTTTT
NA TRBJ1-6 TRBV4-3 NA CASSQGERNSPLHF TGCGCCAGCAGCCAAGGGGAGCGAAATTCACCCCTCCACTTT
NA TRBJ1-2 TRBV6-5 TRBD1 CASSPSLQGDYGYTF TGTGCCAGCAGCCCGAGCCTACAGGGGGACTATGGCTACACCTTC
NA TRBJ2-3 TRBV29-1 NA CSVEGLSRSYTDTQYF TGCAGCGTTGAAGGGCTCTCGCGGAGCTACACAGATACGCAGTATTTT
NA TRBJ2-7 TRBV10-3 NA CAISESRPGEYEQYF TGTGCCATCAGTGAGTCGAGGCCGGGAGAGTACGAGCAGTACTTC
NA TRBJ2-7 TRBV29-1 NA CSVIRAWEQYF TGCAGCGTTATTAGGGCTTGGGAGCAGTACTTC
NA TRBJ1-3 TRBV5-6 NA CASSQGRRSGNTIYF TGTGCCAGCAGCCAGGGACGTCGCTCTGGAAACACCATATATTTT
NA TRBJ2-5 TRBV5-6 NA CASSFTSRETQYF TGTGCCAGCAGCTTTACTAGCCGAGAGACCCAGTACTTC
few TRBJ1-2 TRBV5-1 NA CASSLRGTRYGYTF TGCGCCAGCAGCCTACGAGGAACTCGGTATGGCTACACCTTC